The clone carrying this T cell receptor (beta chain) was seen many times. The antigen remains undetermined. The data were taken from a study of T-cell memory formation after mild COVID-19. On the study more broadly: Among the donors, TCR clusters were largely specific to each donor. Notes on the study in general: Clones from the second wave (peaking day 37) had unconfirmed SARS-CoV-2 specificity. CD4+ contracting clones were found mainly in CM and EM, and CD8+ ones in EMRA. Some responding clones appeared in pre-infection memory, suggesting cross-reactive memory joined.

Via MiXCR, TCRdb re-called the 5' RACE reads, giving one row per CDR3 protein. Of 380,000 or so distinct CDR3 sequences listed, roughly an eighth are singletons. The sequence was collected from a man between 18 and 29 years old who had mild COVID-19 (a few samples of this study predate the infection). Cell type and time point are not known. Sequencing was performed on PBMCs or a T cell subset sorted from them (not recorded which).

DNA for the CDR3: TGCGCCAGCAGCCAAGATAGGGGACTAGCGGGGGGCCAAGAGACCCAGTACTTC. This gives the protein CASSQDRGLAGGQETQYF. This sequence joins TRBV4-1 and TRBJ2-5, with 15 positions matching TRBD2. The CDR3 has 18 residues. Germline CDR1 MGHRA, CDR2 YSYEKL. V dropped 0 bases and J dropped 1; count of bases not matched to a gene: 3.